The source of this T cell receptor (beta chain) is a study of blood T cell repertoires in COVID-19. V lost 0 bases and J lost 3; bases outside the gene matches: 6. Germline CDR1 SGHRS, CDR2 YFSETQ. This CDR3 region has 16 residues. Produced via immunoSEQ multiplex PCR; TCRdb's table is partial and in-frame only. Among under 150,000 clones, 85% were seen once, and the ten largest hold around 6.2%. Each recovered donor of Cohort 3 presented with two negative PCRs, clearance, or symptom resolution. Sample: PBMCs or T cells enriched from blood (not recorded which). This receptor was obtained from a middle-aged woman who had recovered from COVID-19. J is TRBJ2-1 and V is TRBV5-1; TRBD2 aligns across 7 bases. Here the CDR3 reads CASSLEAGLFYNEQFF. In DNA form, the CDR3 reads TGCGCCAGCAGCTTGGAAGCGGGATTATTCTACAATGAGCAGTTCTTC.